The clone carrying this T cell receptor beta chain was found a few times. Its target is not known. TCRdb fed the RT-PCR reads into MiXCR, producing one record per CDR3 protein. Of hundreds of thousands of distinct CDR3 sequences in the sample, more than 15% were seen once. This record belongs to a study of response to subunit inactivated influenza vaccine. Notes on the study in general: Each seasonal influenza vaccination, the authors suggested, recruits few new T cells.

V lost 8 bases and J lost 7; bases outside the gene matches: 10. This CDR3 has 13 amino acids. In germline, CDR1 is MGHDK, CDR2 SYGVNS. The chain combines TRBV25-1 with TRBJ2-7; 8 bases match TRBD1. Sequencing was performed on PBMCs from blood, taken roughly 13 days after vaccination. This receptor was obtained from a man aged 45-60 years who received an inactivated influenza vaccine. The DNA of the CDR3 is TGTGCCAGCGGGGGACAGGCTCCGAGAGAGCAGTACTTC. Translation: CASGGQAPREQYF.